These 5 T cell receptor beta chains share one sample of origin, sequenced in a study of response to subunit inactivated influenza vaccine. TCRdb re-analysed the RT-PCR reads in MiXCR, keeping a single row per CDR3 protein. The sample contains hundreds of thousands of distinct CDR3 sequences, under 9% of which appear only once. Specimen: PBMCs from blood, collected approximately 25 months after vaccination. These receptors were taken from a man between 50 and 69 years old who received an inactivated influenza vaccine.

This rearrangement joins TRBV18 to TRBJ2-1; 8 bases agree with TRBD2. The germline V gene has CDR1 KGHSH and CDR2 LQKENI. V lost 6 bases, J lost 4 bases, and 11 bases stayed unmatched. The CDR3 length is 16 residues. The CDR3 DNA is TGTGCCAGCTCTCTTAACCGGGCGGGAGGTTACAATGAGCAGTTCTTC. Its translation is CASSLNRAGGYNEQFF.

This clonotype occurred a few times. The chain uses TRBV4-2 and TRBJ2-3; unclear D gene. The CDR3 is made up of 15 amino acids. V was trimmed by 0 bases and J by 2 bases, leaving 9 bases between them. Germline V gives CDR1 LGHNA, CDR2 YNFKEQ. The CDR3 DNA reads as TGTGCCAGCAGCCAAGACGGCTCCTACACAGATACGCAGTATTTT. It codes for CASSQDGSYTDTQYF.

This clonotype was recorded only once. The chain is built from TRBV3-1 and TRBJ1-5; 7 nucleotides align to TRBD1. V shed 10 bases and J 5 bases; nucleotides not matched to a gene: 26. Germline V gives CDR1 LGHDT, CDR2 YNNKEL (reference sequence). CDR3 length equals 19 residues. CDR3 bases: TGTGCCATCAGTGCCAACCCCGGGACAGTCCCGTGGGGATATCAGCCCCAGCATTTT. It translates to CAISANPGTVPWGYQPQHF.

This clonotype was counted a few times. V usage is TRBV5-1 and J usage is TRBJ2-4; D may be TRBD1 or TRBD2 (5 bases each). The germline V gene has CDR1 SGHRS and CDR2 YFSETQ. V was pared by 8 bases and J by 2 bases, with 23 bases between. The length of the CDR3 is 17 residues. CDR3 nucleotide sequence: TGCGCCAGAACGACAGCAAACACCGAGGGGACCAAAAACATTCAGTACTTC. Translation: CARTTANTEGTKNIQYF. Filled out from reference TRBV5-1 and TRBJ2-4, the complete variable domain reads KAGVTQTPRYLIKTRGQQVTLSCSPISGHRSVSWYQQTPGQGLQFLFEYFSETQRNKGNFPGRFSGRQFSNSRSEMNVSTLELGDSALYLCARTTANTEGTKNIQYFGAGTRLSVL.

There are a few counts of this clonotype. The V call is TRBV28, the J call TRBJ2-7, with 7 bases fitting TRBD2. The J segment lost 5 bases and the V segment lost 2 bases, leaving 9 bases of the junction unmatched. The CDR3 spans 15 residues. Germline V gives CDR1 MDHEN, CDR2 SYDVKM. Here the CDR3 reads CASSLRVLAGHEQYF. In DNA form, the CDR3 reads TGTGCCAGCAGTTTAAGGGTATTAGCGGGCCACGAGCAGTACTTC.